The clone carrying this T cell receptor beta chain was counted a few times. The antigen remains undetermined. The time point: patch test 2, 6 weeks after DPC sensitization. The treatment here: therapeutic diphenylcyclopropenone sensitization with weekly scalp DPC. People who gave samples had alopecia, were 18 to 70 years old, and were suitable for DPC. Extraction yielded total RNA from whole blood (unfractionated). The data were taken from a study of human T cells and chemical hapten exposure. TCRdb re-analysed the RACE reads in MiXCR, keeping a single row per CDR3 protein. The sample lists about 140,000 distinct CDR3 sequences; roughly 10% were seen once. Study-level results: PT1 expanded TCR counts and patch test score were linked, and their correlation was positive. Versus controls, expanded TCRs had significantly more large CDR3 similarity clusters.

Between the trimmed V and J ends, which lost 5 bases and 3 bases, there was a span of 5 bases. Germline V gene sequence: CDR1 KGHSH, CDR2 LQKENI. CDR3 length: 12 amino acids. The chain joins TRBV18 to TRBJ1-3; the D is unclear. The receptor was isolated from a woman aged 50 to 60 with alopecia areata. Some clones in this sample may be carry-over from other donors' samples. Sequenced material: whole blood, taken in connection with sensitization to the hapten diphenylcyclopropenone (DPC). The CDR3 sequence is CASSGDGNTIYF. In nucleotides, the CDR3 is TGTGCCAGCTCAGGAGATGGAAACACCATATATTTT.